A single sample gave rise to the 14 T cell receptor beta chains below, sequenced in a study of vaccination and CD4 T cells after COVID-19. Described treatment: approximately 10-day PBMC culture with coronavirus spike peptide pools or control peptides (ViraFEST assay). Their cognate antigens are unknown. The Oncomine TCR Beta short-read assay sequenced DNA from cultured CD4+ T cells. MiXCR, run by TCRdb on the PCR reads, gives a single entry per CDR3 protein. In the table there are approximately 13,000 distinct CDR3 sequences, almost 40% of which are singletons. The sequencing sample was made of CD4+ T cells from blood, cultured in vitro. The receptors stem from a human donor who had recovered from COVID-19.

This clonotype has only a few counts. The CDR3 DNA follows: TGTGCCAGCAGCGGCCCCGGGACAGGGGGAAACTATGGCTACACCTTC. Translating it yields CASSGPGTGGNYGYTF. The gene calls are TRBV7-9 and TRBJ1-2; 11 bases match TRBD1. CDR1 SEHNR and CDR2 FQNEAQ come from the germline V gene (reference sequence). V dropped 5 bases and J dropped 2; count of bases not matched to a gene: 7. The CDR3 is made up of 16 amino acids.

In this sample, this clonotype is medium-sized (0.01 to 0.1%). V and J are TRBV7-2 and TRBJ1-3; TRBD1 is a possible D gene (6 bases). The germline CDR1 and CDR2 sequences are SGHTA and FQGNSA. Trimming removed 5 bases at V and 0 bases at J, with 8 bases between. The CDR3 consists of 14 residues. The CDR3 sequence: CASSEGGSGNTIYF. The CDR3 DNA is TGTGCCAGCAGCGAGGGGGGCTCTGGAAACACCATATATTTT.

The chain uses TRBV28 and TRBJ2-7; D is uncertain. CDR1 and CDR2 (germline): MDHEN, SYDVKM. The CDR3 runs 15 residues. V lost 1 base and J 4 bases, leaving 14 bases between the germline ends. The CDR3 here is CASSLLGRRAYEQYF. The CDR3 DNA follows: TGTGCCAGCAGTTTATTAGGGCGTCGGGCTTACGAGCAGTACTTC.

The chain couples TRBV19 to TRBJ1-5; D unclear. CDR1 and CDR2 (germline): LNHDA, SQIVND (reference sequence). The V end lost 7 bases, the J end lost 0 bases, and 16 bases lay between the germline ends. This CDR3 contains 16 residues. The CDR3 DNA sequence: TGTGCCAGTAACCCCAGGCCAGGAGATAGCAATCAGCCCCAGCATTTT. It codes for CASNPRPGDSNQPQHF. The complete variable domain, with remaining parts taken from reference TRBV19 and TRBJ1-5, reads DGGITQSPKYLFRKEGQNVTLSCEQNLNHDAMYWYRQDPGQGLRLIYYSQIVNDFQKGDIAEGYSVSREKKESFPLTVTSAQKNPTAFYLCASNPRPGDSNQPQHFGDGTRLSIL.

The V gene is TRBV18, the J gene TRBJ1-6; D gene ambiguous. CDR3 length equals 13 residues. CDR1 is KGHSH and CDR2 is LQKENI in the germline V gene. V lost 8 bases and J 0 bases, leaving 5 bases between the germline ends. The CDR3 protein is CASQSSYNSPLHF. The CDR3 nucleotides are TGTGCCAGCCAGAGCTCCTATAATTCACCCCTCCACTTT. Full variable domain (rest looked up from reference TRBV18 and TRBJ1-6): NAGVMQNPRHLVRRRGQEARLRCSPMKGHSHVYWYRQLPEEGLKFMVYLQKENIIDESGMPKERFSAEFPKEGPSILRIQQVVRGDSAAYFCASQSSYNSPLHFGNGTRLTVT.

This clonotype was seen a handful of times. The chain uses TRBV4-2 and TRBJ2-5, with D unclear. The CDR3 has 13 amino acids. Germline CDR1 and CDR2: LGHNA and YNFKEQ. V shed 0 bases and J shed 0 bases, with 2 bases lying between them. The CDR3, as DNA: TGTGCCAGCAGCCAAGATGACCAAGAGACCCAGTACTTC. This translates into CASSQDDQETQYF.

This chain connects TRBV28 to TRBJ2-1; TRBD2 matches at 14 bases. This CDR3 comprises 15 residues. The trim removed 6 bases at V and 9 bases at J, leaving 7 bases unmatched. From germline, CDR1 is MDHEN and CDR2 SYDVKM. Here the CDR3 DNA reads TGTGCCAGCAGACAGGGACTAGCGGGAGTCGGTGAGCAGTTCTTC. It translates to CASRQGLAGVGEQFF.

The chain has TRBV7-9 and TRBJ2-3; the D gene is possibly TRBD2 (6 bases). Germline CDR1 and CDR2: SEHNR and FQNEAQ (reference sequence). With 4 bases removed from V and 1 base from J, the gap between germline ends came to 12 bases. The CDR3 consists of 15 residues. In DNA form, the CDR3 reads TGTGCCAGCAGCTCCGCGGGGCTTGGCACAGATACGCAGTATTTT. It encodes CASSSAGLGTDTQYF.

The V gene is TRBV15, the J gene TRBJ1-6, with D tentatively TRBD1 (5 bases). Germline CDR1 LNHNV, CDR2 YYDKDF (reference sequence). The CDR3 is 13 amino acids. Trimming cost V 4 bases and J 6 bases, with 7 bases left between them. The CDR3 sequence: CATSTDSNSPLHF. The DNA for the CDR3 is TGTGCCACCAGCACTGACAGTAATTCACCCCTCCACTTT.

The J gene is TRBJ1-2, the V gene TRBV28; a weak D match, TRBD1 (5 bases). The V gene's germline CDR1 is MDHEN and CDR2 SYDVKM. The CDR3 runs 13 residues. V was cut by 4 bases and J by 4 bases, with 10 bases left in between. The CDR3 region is CASSSTVSYGYTF. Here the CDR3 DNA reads TGTGCCAGCAGTTCGACAGTAAGCTATGGCTACACCTTC.

The CDR3 DNA sequence: TGTGCCTGGAGTGTACCCAGGGGCGCTGGGGCCAACGTCCTGACTTTC. Residues: CAWSVPRGAGANVLTF. The chain employs TRBV30 and TRBJ2-6; TRBD1 is a possible D gene (6 bases). In germline, CDR1 is GTSNPN, CDR2 SVGIG (reference sequence). This CDR3 spans 16 amino acids. V lost 0 bases, J lost 2 bases, and 11 bases lay in between. Full variable domain (outside the CDR3, taken from reference TRBV30 and TRBJ2-6): SQTIHQWPATLVQPVGSPLSLECTVEGTSNPNLYWYRQAAGRGLQLLFYSVGIGQISSEVPQNLSASRPQDRQFILSSKKLLLSDSGFYLCAWSVPRGAGANVLTFGAGSRLTVL.

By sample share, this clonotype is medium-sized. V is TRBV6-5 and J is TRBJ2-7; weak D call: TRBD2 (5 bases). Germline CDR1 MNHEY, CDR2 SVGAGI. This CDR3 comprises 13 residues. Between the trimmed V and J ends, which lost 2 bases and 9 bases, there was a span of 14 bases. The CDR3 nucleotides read TGTGCCAGCAGTTACGCTTCTAGCTATGGGCAGTACTTC. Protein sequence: CASSYASSYGQYF.

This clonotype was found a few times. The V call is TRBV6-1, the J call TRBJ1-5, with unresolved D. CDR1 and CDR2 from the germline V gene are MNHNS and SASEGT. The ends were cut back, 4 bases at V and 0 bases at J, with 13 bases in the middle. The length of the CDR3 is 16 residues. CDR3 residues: CASSALGLNSNQPQHF. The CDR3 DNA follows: TGTGCCAGCAGTGCATTGGGGTTGAATAGCAATCAGCCCCAGCATTTT.

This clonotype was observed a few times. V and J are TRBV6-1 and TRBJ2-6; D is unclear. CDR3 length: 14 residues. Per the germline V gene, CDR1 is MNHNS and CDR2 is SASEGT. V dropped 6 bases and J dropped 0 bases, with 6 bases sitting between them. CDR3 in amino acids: CASSRTSGANVLTF. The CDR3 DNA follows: TGTGCCAGCAGCCGAACCTCTGGGGCCAACGTCCTGACTTTC.